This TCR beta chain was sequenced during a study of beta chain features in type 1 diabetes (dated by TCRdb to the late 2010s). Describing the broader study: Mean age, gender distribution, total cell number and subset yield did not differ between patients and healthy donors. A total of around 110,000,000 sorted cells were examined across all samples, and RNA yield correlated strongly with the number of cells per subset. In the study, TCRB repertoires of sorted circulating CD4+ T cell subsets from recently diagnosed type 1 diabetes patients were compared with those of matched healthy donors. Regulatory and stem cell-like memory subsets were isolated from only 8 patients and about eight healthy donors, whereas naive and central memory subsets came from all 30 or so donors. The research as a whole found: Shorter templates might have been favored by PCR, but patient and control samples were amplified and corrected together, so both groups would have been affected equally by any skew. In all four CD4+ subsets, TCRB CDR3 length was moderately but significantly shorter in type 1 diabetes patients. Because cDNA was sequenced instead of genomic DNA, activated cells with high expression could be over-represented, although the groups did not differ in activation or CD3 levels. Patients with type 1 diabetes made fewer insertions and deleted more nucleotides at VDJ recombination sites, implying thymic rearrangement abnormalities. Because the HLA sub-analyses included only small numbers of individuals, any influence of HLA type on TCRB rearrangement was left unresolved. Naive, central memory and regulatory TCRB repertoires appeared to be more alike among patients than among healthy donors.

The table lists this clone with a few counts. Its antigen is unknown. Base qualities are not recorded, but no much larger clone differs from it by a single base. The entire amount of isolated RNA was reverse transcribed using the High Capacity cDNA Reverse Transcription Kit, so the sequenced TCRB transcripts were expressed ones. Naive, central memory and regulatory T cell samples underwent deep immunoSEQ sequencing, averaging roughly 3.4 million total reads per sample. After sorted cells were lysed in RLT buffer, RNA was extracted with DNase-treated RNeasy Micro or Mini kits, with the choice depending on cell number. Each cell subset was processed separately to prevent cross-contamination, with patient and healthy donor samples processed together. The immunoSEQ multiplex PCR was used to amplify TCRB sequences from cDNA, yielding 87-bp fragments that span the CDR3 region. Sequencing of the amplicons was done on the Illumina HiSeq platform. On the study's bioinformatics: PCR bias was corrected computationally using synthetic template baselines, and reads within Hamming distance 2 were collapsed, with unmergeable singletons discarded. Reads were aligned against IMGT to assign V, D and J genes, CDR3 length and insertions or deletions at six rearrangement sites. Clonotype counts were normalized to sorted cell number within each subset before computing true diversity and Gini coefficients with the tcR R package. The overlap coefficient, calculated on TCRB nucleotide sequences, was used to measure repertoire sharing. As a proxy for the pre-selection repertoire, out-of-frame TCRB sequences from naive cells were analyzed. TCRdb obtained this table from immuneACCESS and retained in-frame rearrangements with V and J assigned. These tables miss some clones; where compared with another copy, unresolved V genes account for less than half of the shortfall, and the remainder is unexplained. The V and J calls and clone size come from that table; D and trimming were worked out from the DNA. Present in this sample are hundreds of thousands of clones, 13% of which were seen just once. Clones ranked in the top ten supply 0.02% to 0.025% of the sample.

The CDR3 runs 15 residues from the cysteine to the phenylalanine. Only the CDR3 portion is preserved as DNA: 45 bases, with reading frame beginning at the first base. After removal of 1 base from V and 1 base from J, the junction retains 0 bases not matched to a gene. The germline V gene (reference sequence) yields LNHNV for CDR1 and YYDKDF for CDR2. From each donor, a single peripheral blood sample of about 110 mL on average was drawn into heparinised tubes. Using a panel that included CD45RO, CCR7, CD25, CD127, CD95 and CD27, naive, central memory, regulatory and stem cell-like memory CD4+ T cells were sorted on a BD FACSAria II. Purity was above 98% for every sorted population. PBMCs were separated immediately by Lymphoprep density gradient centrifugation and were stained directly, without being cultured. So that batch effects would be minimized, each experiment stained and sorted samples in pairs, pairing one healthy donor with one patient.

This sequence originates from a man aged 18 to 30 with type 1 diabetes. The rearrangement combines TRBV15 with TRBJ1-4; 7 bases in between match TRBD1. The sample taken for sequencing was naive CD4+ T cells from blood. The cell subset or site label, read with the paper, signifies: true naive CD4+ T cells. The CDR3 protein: CATSRGTGTNEKLFF. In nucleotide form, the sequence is TGTGCCACCAGCAGAGGGACAGGAACTAATGAAAAACTGTTTTTT.